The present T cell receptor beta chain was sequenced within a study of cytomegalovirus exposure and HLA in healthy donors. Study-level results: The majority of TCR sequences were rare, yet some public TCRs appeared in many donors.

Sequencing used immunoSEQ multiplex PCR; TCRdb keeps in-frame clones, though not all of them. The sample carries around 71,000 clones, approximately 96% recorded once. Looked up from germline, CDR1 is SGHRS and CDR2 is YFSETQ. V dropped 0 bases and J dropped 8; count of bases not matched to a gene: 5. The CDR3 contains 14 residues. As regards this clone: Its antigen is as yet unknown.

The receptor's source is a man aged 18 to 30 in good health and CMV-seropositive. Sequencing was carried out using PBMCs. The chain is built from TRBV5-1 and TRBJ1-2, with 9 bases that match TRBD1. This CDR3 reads CASSLVQGAPGYTF. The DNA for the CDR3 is TGCGCCAGCAGCTTGGTACAGGGGGCGCCCGGCTACACCTTC.